Below are 26 T cell receptor beta chains sequenced from a single sample in a study of T cell responses to AZD1222 COVID-19 vaccine. Profiling relied on immunoSEQ multiplex PCR, and the TCRdb table lists in-frame clones only, not all of them. Among about 160,000 clones listed, over 75% were seen once. Sequenced material: peripheral blood, taken on day 0 of AZD1222 vaccination. These receptors were collected from an adult in good health.

V usage is TRBV6-2 or TRBV6-3 and J usage is TRBJ1-2; 7 nucleotides match TRBD1. The ends lost 5 bases at V and 7 bases at J; junction bases unmatched: 13. The CDR3 has 15 amino acids. CDR1 and CDR2 from the germline V gene are MNHEY and SVGEGT. The CDR3 DNA follows: TGTGCCAGCAGTGGAGACAGGGTCGTTGTGGGTGGCTACACCTTC. Protein product: CASSGDRVVVGGYTF.

The CDR3 DNA sequence: TGCGCCAGCAGCCAAGTTACAAGCGAGGTAGCTTTCTTT. This encodes CASSQVTSEVAFF. J is TRBJ1-1 and V is TRBV4-1, with D unclear. V lost 1 base and J 10 bases, leaving 13 bases between the germline ends. The CDR3 totals 13 residues. The germline V gene encodes CDR1 MGHRA and CDR2 YSYEKL.

The chain employs TRBV30 and TRBJ1-1, with unresolved D. The CDR3 length is 12 residues. CDR1 and CDR2 from the germline V gene are GTSNPN and SVGIG (reference sequence). The V and J ends lost 4 bases and 3 bases respectively, with 9 bases between them. The CDR3 nucleotides are TGTGCCTGGAATTACCAGTACACTGAAGCTTTCTTT. It yields the protein CAWNYQYTEAFF.

The chain employs TRBV12-3 or TRBV12-4 and TRBJ2-3; D ambiguous. The CDR3 consists of 11 residues. Deletions cut 3 bases from V and 4 bases from J, with 2 bases between. The CDR3 reads CASSFPDTQYF. In nucleotides, the CDR3 is TGTGCCAGCAGTTTCCCAGATACGCAGTATTTT.

V usage is TRBV9 and J usage is TRBJ2-1; 7 bases are a match to TRBD2. The CDR3 loop spans 14 amino acids. Germline V gene data show CDR1 as SGDLS and CDR2 as YYNGEE. V was pared by 3 bases and J by 12 bases, with 12 bases of the junction left unmatched. CDR3 amino acids: CASSDPRRGGAQFF. In nucleotides, the CDR3 is TGTGCCAGCAGCGACCCCCGGAGGGGAGGGGCGCAGTTCTTC.

The chain recombines TRBV5-1 with TRBJ2-5, with D uncertain. Germline values: CDR1 SGHRS, CDR2 YFSETQ. The CDR3 contains 14 residues. The V end was cut by 0 bases, the J end by 1 base, with 7 bases between. The CDR3 coding sequence is TGCGCCAGCAGCTTGGAACCACCCCAAGAGACCCAGTACTTC. It is translated as CASSLEPPQETQYF.

The chain employs TRBV9 and TRBJ2-7; D is possibly TRBD2 (5 bases). V lost 0 bases to trimming and J lost 0 bases, with 10 bases between them. Germline values: CDR1 SGDLS, CDR2 YYNGEE. The CDR3 consists of 15 residues. CDR3 DNA: TGTGCCAGCAGCGTAGCCGGAGGTACCTCCTACGAGCAGTACTTC. This codes for CASSVAGGTSYEQYF.

This clone appeared a single time. The J gene is TRBJ2-1, the V gene TRBV18; 10 bases match TRBD1. V lost 3 bases, J lost 3 bases, and 2 bases stayed unmatched. Germline CDR1 reads KGHSH; CDR2 reads LQKENI. CDR3 length: 15 amino acids. The CDR3 here is CASSPRDRGYNEQFF. The CDR3 bases are TGTGCCAGCTCACCCCGGGACAGGGGCTACAATGAGCAGTTCTTC. The complete variable domain, with remaining parts taken from reference TRBV18 and TRBJ2-1, reads NAGVMQNPRHLVRRRGQEARLRCSPMKGHSHVYWYRQLPEEGLKFMVYLQKENIIDESGMPKERFSAEFPKEGPSILRIQQVVRGDSAAYFCASSPRDRGYNEQFFGPGTRLTVL.

The chain couples TRBV5-1 to TRBJ1-1, with no clear D. Germline loops: CDR1 SGHRS, CDR2 YFSETQ. There are 14 residues in the CDR3. Trimming cost V 4 bases and J 1 base, with 11 bases left between them. The CDR3, as DNA: TGCGCCAGCAGCCCGAGACACTCGAACACTGAAGCTTTCTTT. Translation gives CASSPRHSNTEAFF.

CDR3 DNA: TGCGCCAGCAGCCGTACAGGGAGCAATGAAAAACTGTTTTTT. Protein sequence: CASSRTGSNEKLFF. The rearrangement joins TRBV23-1 to TRBJ1-4, with TRBD1 as a possible D gene (6 bases). TRBV23-1 is labeled an ORF, and its function is uncertain. The CDR3 has 14 amino acids. V lost 6 bases to trimming and J lost 5 bases, with 13 bases between them.

J is TRBJ1-1 and V is TRBV5-4; no clear D. The CDR3 is 14 residues long. From germline, CDR1 is SGHNT and CDR2 YYREEE (reference sequence). Trimming pared 2 bases from V and 4 bases from J, leaving 12 bases between. The CDR3 here is CASSFKGGSTEAFF. The CDR3 coding sequence is TGTGCCAGCAGCTTTAAGGGAGGGAGCACTGAAGCTTTCTTT.

The chain links TRBV3-1 (or the pseudogene TRBV3-2) to TRBJ1-2; D is possibly TRBD1 (6 bases). Germline assignment: CDR1 LGHDT and CDR2 YNNKEL (reference sequence). The CDR3 length is 14 residues. Trimming took off 8 bases at V and 0 bases at J, with 13 bases between the two ends. The CDR3 bases are TGTGCCAGCGGGGGCCTTAGAGCTAACTATGGCTACACCTTC. Protein: CASGGLRANYGYTF.

The chain carries TRBV4-1 and TRBJ1-4; no firm D call. Germline assignment: CDR1 MGHRA and CDR2 YSYEKL. V was cut by 4 bases and J by 4 bases, with 7 bases left in between. The CDR3 has 13 amino acids. CDR3 in amino acids: CASSRMGNEKLFF. CDR3 bases: TGCGCCAGCAGCCGCATGGGTAATGAAAAACTGTTTTTT.

The V gene is TRBV10-1, the J gene TRBJ2-2; D remains ambiguous. The CDR3 loop spans 14 amino acids. Germline V gene data show CDR1 as WNHNN and CDR2 as SYGVQD (reference sequence). V was pared by 4 bases and J by 0 bases, with 6 bases between. The CDR3 nucleotides read TGCGCCAGCAGTGCAGCTACGAACACCGGGGAGCTGTTTTTT. Residues: CASSAATNTGELFF.

This clone was picked up one time. The chain carries TRBV18 and TRBJ1-4; the match to TRBD1 covers 10 bases. This CDR3 spans 16 amino acids. The germline CDR1 and CDR2 sequences are KGHSH and LQKENI. V lost 3 bases to trimming and J lost 6 bases; unmatched junction nucleotides: 7. This CDR3 is CASSPSTGTGDEKLFF. CDR3 sequence (DNA): TGTGCCAGCTCACCTTCGACCGGGACAGGGGATGAAAAACTGTTTTTT.

The chain has TRBV7-9 and TRBJ1-1; D is uncertain. CDR3 length: 15 amino acids. V was shortened by 5 bases and J by 2 bases, with 15 bases between the two germline ends. The germline CDR1 and CDR2 sequences are SEHNR and FQNEAQ (reference sequence). The CDR3 reads CASSNLGSPNTEAFF. DNA of the CDR3: TGTGCCAGCAGCAATTTGGGGAGTCCTAACACTGAAGCTTTCTTT. Using reference TRBV7-9 and TRBJ1-1 for the parts outside the CDR3, the full variable domain is DTGVSQNPRHKITKRGQNVTFRCDPISEHNRLYWYRQTLGQGPEFLTYFQNEAQLEKSRLLSDRFSAERPKGSFSTLEIQRTEQGDSAMYLCASSNLGSPNTEAFFGQGTRLTVV.

Remarks on this clone: The sample contains more than one DNA sequence encoding this CDR3. The V and J genes are TRBV12-3 or TRBV12-4 and TRBJ2-3, with D possibly being TRBD1 or TRBD2 (5 bases each). The CDR3 is made up of 12 amino acids. V was shortened by 2 bases and J by 9 bases, with 9 bases between the two germline ends. CDR3 nucleotides: TGTGCCAGCAGTTTATCCGGGGACACGCAGTATTTT. This sequence encodes CASSLSGDTQYF.

This chain joins TRBV7-8 and TRBJ2-7; TRBD1 is a possible D gene (6 bases). Trimming took 0 bases from V and 4 from J, leaving 10 bases between them. CDR3 size: 14 residues. Germline V lookup: CDR1 SGHVS, CDR2 FQNEAQ. The CDR3 nucleotides are TGTGCCAGCAGCTTAGCGGGGGCCGAATACGAGCAGTACGTC. It translates to CASSLAGAEYEQYV.

The chain links TRBV27 to TRBJ2-1, with 9 bases aligning to TRBD1. This CDR3 is 17 amino acids long. The junction had 5 bases not matched to a gene; V was cut back by 2 bases and J by 0 bases. Germline V gene sequence: CDR1 MNHEY, CDR2 SMNVEV (reference sequence). DNA for the CDR3: TGTGCCAGCAGTTTAACAGGGGGCCTGGGCTCCTACAATGAGCAGTTCTTC. It is translated as CASSLTGGLGSYNEQFF.

This rearrangement joins TRBV27 to TRBJ2-3, with D perhaps matching TRBD1 or TRBD2 (5 bases each). The CDR3 has 14 amino acids. Germline V lookup: CDR1 MNHEY, CDR2 SMNVEV (reference sequence). V was pared by 5 bases and J by 5 bases, with 14 bases between. This CDR3 is CASSDRGWEDTQYF. CDR3 nucleotides: TGTGCCAGCAGTGACCGGGGCTGGGAAGATACGCAGTATTTT.

This chain uses TRBV19 with TRBJ2-1; D uncertain. The CDR3 length is 18 residues. Trimming took 7 bases from V and 0 from J, leaving 22 bases between them. The germline V gene has CDR1 LNHDA and CDR2 SQIVND (reference sequence). This CDR3 is CASKREGHGRSSYNEQFF. The CDR3 DNA follows: TGTGCCAGTAAAAGGGAAGGGCACGGCCGCAGCTCCTACAATGAGCAGTTCTTC. The complete variable domain, with remaining parts taken from reference TRBV19 and TRBJ2-1, reads DGGITQSPKYLFRKEGQNVTLSCEQNLNHDAMYWYRQDPGQGLRLIYYSQIVNDFQKGDIAEGYSVSREKKESFPLTVTSAQKNPTAFYLCASKREGHGRSSYNEQFFGPGTRLTVL.

The chain joins TRBV6-5 to TRBJ2-7, with D possibly TRBD1 on 5 matching bases. V was pared by 0 bases and J by 5 bases, with 11 bases between. Germline V gene lookup returns CDR1 MNHEY and CDR2 SVGAGI. This CDR3 contains 14 residues. CDR3 sequence (DNA): TGTGCCAGCAGTTACTCTGCCCAGGGCGACGAGCAGTACGTC. The encoded protein is CASSYSAQGDEQYV.

This clone was counted a single time. The J gene is TRBJ1-1, the V gene TRBV28; 7 nucleotides line up with TRBD1. The CDR3 is 18 residues long. Trimming took 7 bases from V and 10 from J; bases not matched to a gene: 27. Germline V gene lookup returns CDR1 MDHEN and CDR2 SYDVKM. CDR3 loop: CASTLTGGTAGNGLVAFF. In nucleotides, the CDR3 is TGTGCCAGCACCCTTACGGGCGGGACAGCTGGTAACGGACTGGTAGCTTTCTTT.

V gene TRBV30 combines with J gene TRBJ2-7, with D maybe TRBD1 (6 bases). Between the trimmed V and J ends, which lost 0 bases and 3 bases, there was a span of 9 bases. This CDR3 is 13 amino acids long. Looked up from germline, CDR1 is GTSNPN and CDR2 is SVGIG (reference sequence). Written as DNA, the CDR3 is TGTGCCTGGAGTGTAGGACAGAACTACGAGCAGTACTTC. This codes for CAWSVGQNYEQYF.

Note on this clone: Other DNA sequences in the same sample also yield this CDR3. The V gene is TRBV4-2, the J gene TRBJ2-3; 12 bases agree with TRBD2. The CDR3 runs 16 residues. Germline CDR1 reads LGHNA; CDR2 reads YNFKEQ. Losses at the gene ends were 0 bases for V and 4 bases for J; bases not matched to a gene: 2. The CDR3 here is CASSQDLAGGPDTQYF. The CDR3, as DNA: TGTGCCAGCAGCCAAGACCTAGCGGGGGGGCCAGATACGCAGTATTTT.

The CDR3 DNA is TGTGCCAGCAGCTTAGCTGAGGGGAAGTATACCCAGTACTTC. Encoded protein: CASSLAEGKYTQYF. V and J are TRBV7-2 and TRBJ2-5; D could derive from TRBD1 or TRBD2 (5 bases each). CDR1 is SGHTA, CDR2 FQGNSA, per germline. The CDR3 is 14 amino acids. The germline V and J ends were trimmed by 0 bases and 8 bases, with 13 bases remaining between them. Drawing the rest from reference TRBV7-2 and TRBJ2-5, the complete variable domain is GAGVSQSPSNKVTEKGKDVELRCDPISGHTALYWYRQSLGQGLEFLIYFQGNSAPDKSGLPSDRFSAERTGGSVSTLTIQRTQQEDSAVYLCASSLAEGKYTQYFGPGTRLLVL.